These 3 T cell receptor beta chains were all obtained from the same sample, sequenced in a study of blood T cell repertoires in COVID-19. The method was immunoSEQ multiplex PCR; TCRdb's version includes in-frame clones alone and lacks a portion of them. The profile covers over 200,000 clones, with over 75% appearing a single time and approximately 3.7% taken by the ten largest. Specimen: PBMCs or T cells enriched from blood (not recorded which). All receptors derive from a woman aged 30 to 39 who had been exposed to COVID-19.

As DNA, the CDR3 is TGTGCCATCAGTGAGTCGAGGGGGCCTAATCAGCCCCAGCATTTT. Translating it yields CAISESRGPNQPQHF. This rearrangement joins TRBV10-3 to TRBJ1-5; 7 nucleotides align to TRBD1. The CDR3 consists of 15 residues. Losses at the gene ends were 0 bases for V and 4 bases for J; bases not matched to a gene: 3. Germline loops: CDR1 ENHRY, CDR2 SYGVKD.

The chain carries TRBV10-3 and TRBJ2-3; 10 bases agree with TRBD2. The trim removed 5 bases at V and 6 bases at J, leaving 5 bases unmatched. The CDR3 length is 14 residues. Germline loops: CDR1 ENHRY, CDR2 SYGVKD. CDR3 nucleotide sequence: TGTGCCATCAGTCCAGCGGGAGGGACGGATACGCAGTATTTT. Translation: CAISPAGGTDTQYF.

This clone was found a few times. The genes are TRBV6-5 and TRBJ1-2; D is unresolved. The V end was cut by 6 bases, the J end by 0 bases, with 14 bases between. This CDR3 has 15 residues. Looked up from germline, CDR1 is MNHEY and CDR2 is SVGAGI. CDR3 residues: CASRSTQMANYGYTF. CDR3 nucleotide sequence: TGTGCCAGCAGATCAACACAAATGGCTAACTATGGCTACACCTTC.